The 6 T cell receptor beta chains below all came from one sample that was sequenced in a study of shared T cell receptors in the human thymus. Sequenced by immunoSEQ multiplex PCR; TCRdb stores in-frame clones only, minus some. The sample holds about 380,000 clones, around 95% seen once. The specimen sequenced was thymocytes. These TCRs come from a human donor.

The rearrangement uses TRBV27 and TRBJ1-3; 7 bases are a match to TRBD1. The CDR3 is 18 amino acids. Germline V gives CDR1 MNHEY, CDR2 SMNVEV (reference sequence). V shed 3 bases, J shed 2 bases, and the junction held 13 bases outside the gene matches. CDR3 loop: CASSLQGVGQRPGNTIYF. For the CDR3, the DNA is TGTGCCAGCAGTTTGCAGGGGGTAGGGCAACGACCTGGAAACACCATATATTTT.

The J gene is TRBJ2-5, the V gene TRBV4-1; 11 bases align to TRBD2. Germline V gene lookup returns CDR1 MGHRA and CDR2 YSYEKL. CDR3 size: 18 residues. Unmatched junction bases numbered 15, after V lost 4 bases and J lost 5 bases. The CDR3 region has the DNA TGCGCCAGCAGCCTAATACCCGGGACTAGCGGCCCCCGTGAGACCCAGTACTTC. Translated, it gives CASSLIPGTSGPRETQYF.

The J gene is TRBJ2-3, the V gene TRBV7-3; 11 nucleotides align to TRBD2. The CDR3 runs 18 residues. V was clipped by 8 bases and J by 3 bases; unmatched bases: 16. Germline V gene lookup returns CDR1 SGHTA and CDR2 FQGTGA. The CDR3 spells CASQRTSGPTGETDTQYF. In DNA form, the CDR3 reads TGTGCCAGCCAGAGGACTAGCGGGCCCACCGGTGAGACAGATACGCAGTATTTT.

This clone was counted a few times. Here the CDR3 reads CASSLVRIYGYTF. The CDR3 DNA follows: TGTGCCAGCAGTTTGGTCCGAATCTATGGCTACACCTTC. The V and J genes are TRBV28 and TRBJ1-2; D is undetermined. Trimming cost V 3 bases and J 4 bases, with 9 bases left between them. This CDR3 comprises 13 residues. The germline gives CDR1 MDHEN, CDR2 SYDVKM.

Notes on this clone: Germline is not matched at one junction end, which may reflect a read error. The chain combines TRBV5-6 with TRBJ2-7; D might be TRBD1 (6 bases). The CDR3 runs 12 residues. Germline-derived CDR1 and CDR2 are SGHDT and YYEEEE. In DNA, the CDR3 is TGTGCCAGCAGATTGGACAGAGGAGAGCAGTACTTC. This codes for CASRLDRGEQYF.

V usage is TRBV12-5 and J usage is TRBJ2-4, with D tentatively TRBD2 (6 bases). V was pared by 5 bases and J by 8 bases, with 22 bases between. Germline CDR1 LGHNT, CDR2 FRNRAP. This CDR3 comprises 16 residues. The CDR3 bases are TGTGCTAGTGGTCCTCCTTCCGGAACCTGGGAGGACATTCAGTACTTC. It yields the protein CASGPPSGTWEDIQYF.